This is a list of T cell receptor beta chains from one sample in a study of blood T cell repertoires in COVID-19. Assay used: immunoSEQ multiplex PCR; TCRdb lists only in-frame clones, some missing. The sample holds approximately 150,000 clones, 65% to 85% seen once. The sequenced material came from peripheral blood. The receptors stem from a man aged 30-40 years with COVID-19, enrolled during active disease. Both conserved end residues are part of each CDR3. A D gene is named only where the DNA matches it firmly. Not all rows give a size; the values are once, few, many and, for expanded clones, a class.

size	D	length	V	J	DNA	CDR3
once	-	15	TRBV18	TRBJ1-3	TGTGCCAGCTCACCCGCGGTTCACTCTGGAAACACCATATATTTT	CASSPAVHSGNTIYF
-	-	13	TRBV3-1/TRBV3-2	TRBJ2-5	TGTGCCAGCAGCCAAGCCCTAGAGAGGACCCAGTACTTC	CASSQALERTQYF
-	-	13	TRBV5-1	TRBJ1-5	TGCGCCAGCAGCTTGGGGGGGGGTCAGCCCCAGCATTTT	CASSLGGGQPQHF
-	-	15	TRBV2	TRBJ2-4	TGTGCCAGCAGTGTTGTGGGGGCTGCCAAAAACATTCAGTACTTC	CASSVVGAAKNIQYF
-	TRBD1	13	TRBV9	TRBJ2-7	TGTGCCAGCAGCGTAGGGGACAGGGACGAGCAGTACTTC	CASSVGDRDEQYF
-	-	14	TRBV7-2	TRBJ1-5	TGTGCCAGCAGCGCCCGACTGGGCAATCAGCCCCAGCATTTT	CASSARLGNQPQHF
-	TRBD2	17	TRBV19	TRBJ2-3	TGTGCCAGTAGTATCGCCGGGAGGGGTGCGGGCACAGATACGCAGTATTTT	CASSIAGRGAGTDTQYF
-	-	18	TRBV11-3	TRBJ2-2	TGTGCCAGCAGCCATCAGGGGTCGGGGTATACGAACGCCGGGGAGCTGTTTTTT	CASSHQGSGYTNAGELFF
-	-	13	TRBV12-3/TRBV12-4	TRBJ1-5	TGTGCCAGCAGCCCTACCCTTCGTCAGCCCCAGCATTTT	CASSPTLRQPQHF
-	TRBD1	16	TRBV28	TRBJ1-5	TGTGCCAGCAGCCGACCGGGACAGGGGCCGAATCAGCCCCAGCATTTT	CASSRPGQGPNQPQHF
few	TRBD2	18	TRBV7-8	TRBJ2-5	TGTGCCAGCAGCCCCCGCCGTGAGGCGGGAGGGGGGCAAGAGACCCAGTACTTC	CASSPRREAGGGQETQYF
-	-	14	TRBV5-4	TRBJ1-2	TGTGCCAGCAGTTTGGGTGGGGAGGGAGATGGCTACACCTTC	CASSLGGEGDGYTF
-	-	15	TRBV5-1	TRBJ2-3	TGCGCCAGCAGCTTGGTGACCGGGAGCGCAGATACGCAGTATTTT	CASSLVTGSADTQYF
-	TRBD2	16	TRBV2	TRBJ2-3	TGTGCCAGCAGTGCGGGACTAGCGGGGCCGATAGATACGCAGTATTTT	CASSAGLAGPIDTQYF
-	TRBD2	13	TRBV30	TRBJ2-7	TGTGCCTGGAGTGCGACTAGCGGCTACGAGCAGTACTTC	CAWSATSGYEQYF
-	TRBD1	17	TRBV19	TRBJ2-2	TGTGCCAGTAGGGGAAGTCTAGGACAGGACTACACCGGGGAGCTGTTTTTT	CASRGSLGQDYTGELFF
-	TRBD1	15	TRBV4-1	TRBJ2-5	TGCGCCAGCAGCCTATCGGACAGGAGCCAAGAGACCCAGTACTTC	CASSLSDRSQETQYF
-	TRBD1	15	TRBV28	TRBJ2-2	TGTGCCAGCAACCGACAGGGTCGGGCCACCGGGGAGCTGTTTTTT	CASNRQGRATGELFF
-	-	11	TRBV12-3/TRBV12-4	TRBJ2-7	TGTGCCAGCAGTCCGGGCTACGAGCAGTACTTC	CASSPGYEQYF
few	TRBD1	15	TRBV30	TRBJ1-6	TGTGCCTGGAAAACTAAGACAGGGAGCTATTCACCCCTCCACTTT	CAWKTKTGSYSPLHF
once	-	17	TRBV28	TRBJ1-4	TGTGCCAGCAGTTTAGAACAGGGTGGGATATACGGGGAAAAACTGTTTTTT	CASSLEQGGIYGEKLFF
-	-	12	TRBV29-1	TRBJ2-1	TGCAGCGTTCAGGACAGATACAATGAGCAGTTCTTC	CSVQDRYNEQFF
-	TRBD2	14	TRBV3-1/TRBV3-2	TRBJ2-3	TGTGCCAGCGGTCTGGGGGGGTTTACAGATACGCAGTATTTT	CASGLGGFTDTQYF
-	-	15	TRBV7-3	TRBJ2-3	TGTGCCAGCAGCTTAGATCTGGGAGGCACAGATACGCAGTATTTT	CASSLDLGGTDTQYF
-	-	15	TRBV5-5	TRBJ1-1	TGTGCCAGCAGCTTGGAGCTGATCCTGAACACTGAAGCTTTCTTT	CASSLELILNTEAFF
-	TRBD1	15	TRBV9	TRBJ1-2	TGTGCCAGCAGCGTGGCGGGCAGGGGGAACTATGGCTACACCTTC	CASSVAGRGNYGYTF
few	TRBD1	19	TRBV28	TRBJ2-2	TGTGCCAGCAGAATCTCGACAGGGGGCTCCGGTGGAGTCACCGGGGAGCTGTTTTTT	CASRISTGGSGGVTGELFF
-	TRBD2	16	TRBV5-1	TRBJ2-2	TGCGCCAGCAGCTTGGGACTAGCGGGAGGGACCGGGGAGCTGTTTTTT	CASSLGLAGGTGELFF
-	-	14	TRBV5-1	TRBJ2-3	TGCGCCAGCAAAGCGGGTTCCAACACAGATACGCAGTATTTT	CASKAGSNTDTQYF
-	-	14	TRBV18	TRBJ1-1	TGTGCCAGCTCACCACCAGACATGAACACTGAAGCTTTCTTT	CASSPPDMNTEAFF
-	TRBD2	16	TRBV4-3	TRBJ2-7	TGCGCCAGCAGCCAAGGTCCCGGGACTAGCGACGTCGAGCAGTACTTC	CASSQGPGTSDVEQYF
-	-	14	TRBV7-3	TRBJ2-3	TGTGCCAGCAGCTGGGGGGGCGGTACAGATACGCAGTATTTT	CASSWGGGTDTQYF
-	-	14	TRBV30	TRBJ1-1	TGTGCCTGCCCCGTAGAAGGAATAGGGGGTGAAGCTTTCTTT	CACPVEGIGGEAFF
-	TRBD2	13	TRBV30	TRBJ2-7	TGTGCCTGCACTAGCGGGAGTCTGGGGGAGCAGTACTTC	CACTSGSLGEQYF
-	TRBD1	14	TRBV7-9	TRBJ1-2	TGTGCCAGCAGCTACGGACAGGGAGGCTATGGCTACACCTTC	CASSYGQGGYGYTF
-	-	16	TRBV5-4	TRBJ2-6	TGTGCCAGCAGTTCTGACACCCGCTCTGGGGCCAACGTCCTGACTTTC	CASSSDTRSGANVLTF